Described below is a single T cell receptor beta chain sequence and its context. These data belong to a study of T cell responses to AZD1222 COVID-19 vaccine. The CDR3 loop spans 14 amino acids. Trimming took 4 bases from V and 4 from J; bases not matched to a gene: 7. Germline CDR1 reads SGDLS; CDR2 reads YYNGEE. The table came from immunoSEQ multiplex PCR; TCRdb's copy has only in-frame clones and leaves some out. The table has some 100,000 clones, 85% to 90% seen once. This receptor was obtained from an adult who received the AZD1222 COVID-19 vaccine. The sequencing used peripheral blood, collected 28 days after the second AZD1222 dose. The chain recombines TRBV9 with TRBJ2-7, with TRBD1 matching 8 bases. For the CDR3, the DNA is TGTGCCAGCAGCCTTGGGACAGGATCTTACGAGCAGTACTTC. It specifies CASSLGTGSYEQYF.